Each of the 9 T cell receptor beta chains below was sequenced from the same sample in a study of blood T cell repertoires in COVID-19. The assay was immunoSEQ multiplex PCR, and TCRdb's table has in-frame clones only and misses some. The sample lists 380,000 or so clones, approximately 86% occurring once. The specimen was peripheral blood. Receptors were obtained from a woman in her sixties or seventies with COVID-19, enrolled during active disease.

The V and J genes are TRBV6-2 or TRBV6-3 and TRBJ2-7; D is possibly TRBD2 (5 bases). This CDR3 contains 16 residues. Trimming stripped 0 bases from V and 3 bases from J, with 15 bases between. Germline-derived CDR1 and CDR2 are MNHEY and SVGEGT. Here the CDR3 reads CASSYSIFSGDYEQYF. In nucleotides, the CDR3 is TGTGCCAGCAGTTACTCGATATTCTCCGGGGACTACGAGCAGTACTTC.

This chain joins TRBV10-3 and TRBJ1-5, with D possibly TRBD1 on 5 matching bases. Germline assignment: CDR1 ENHRY and CDR2 SYGVKD. Trimming shortened V by 3 bases and J by 9 bases, and 12 bases separated the two germline ends. The CDR3 has 13 residues. The CDR3 reads CAISDPSGGPQHF. For the CDR3, the DNA is TGTGCCATCAGTGACCCGTCCGGGGGGCCCCAGCATTTT.

The chain employs TRBV4-1 and TRBJ1-2; TRBD1 is a possible D gene (6 bases). Germline loops: CDR1 MGHRA, CDR2 YSYEKL. CDR3 length equals 15 residues. The V gene lost 1 base and the J gene lost 4 bases, with 13 bases spanning the gap. The CDR3 DNA sequence: TGCGCCAGCAGCCAAGTTCATGGGGGCGGCTATGGCTACACCTTC. Residues: CASSQVHGGGYGYTF.

Details on this clone: Other nucleotide sequences from this sample produce the same CDR3. This sequence joins TRBV7-9 and TRBJ1-2; a possible D gene is TRBD1 (6 bases). Germline loops: CDR1 SEHNR, CDR2 FQNEAQ (reference sequence). The germline V and J ends were trimmed by 5 bases and 7 bases, with 11 bases remaining between them. CDR3 length: 12 residues. The CDR3 loop reads CASSPPQGGYTF. In DNA form, the CDR3 reads TGTGCCAGCAGCCCACCACAGGGTGGCTACACCTTC.

The chain joins TRBV2 to TRBJ1-1, with D perhaps TRBD1 (5 bases). V was cut by 8 bases and J by 3 bases, with 7 bases left in between. Germline V gene lookup returns CDR1 SNHLY and CDR2 FYNNEI. This CDR3 spans 11 amino acids. CDR3 bases: TGTGCCAGCTTGACAGACACTGAAGCTTTCTTT. It codes for CASLTDTEAFF.

The CDR3 sequence: CASSRLAEGIYGYTF. In DNA form, the CDR3 reads TGTGCCAGTAGTCGACTCGCGGAGGGGATCTATGGCTACACCTTC. This chain uses TRBV19 with TRBJ1-2; D possibly corresponds to TRBD1 (5 bases). The CDR3 extends over 15 amino acids. The germline CDR1 and CDR2 sequences are LNHDA and SQIVND (reference sequence). The germline V and J ends were trimmed by 5 bases and 4 bases, with 17 bases remaining between them.

The rearrangement joins TRBV3-1 (or the pseudogene TRBV3-2) to TRBJ2-4, with D possibly TRBD1 on 6 matching bases. Germline assignment: CDR1 LGHDT and CDR2 YNNKEL (reference sequence). V was trimmed by 0 bases and J by 6 bases, leaving 12 bases between them. CDR3 size: 15 residues. CDR3 DNA: TGTGCCAGCAGCCAAGATCTTACAGGGCGAAACATTCAGTACTTC. It yields the protein CASSQDLTGRNIQYF.

The chain links TRBV2 to TRBJ2-7; possible D gene TRBD1, 5 bases. With 3 bases removed from V and 2 bases from J, the gap between germline ends came to 8 bases. This CDR3 has 13 amino acids. CDR1 SNHLY and CDR2 FYNNEI come from the germline V gene. The CDR3 sequence is CASSEFRAYEQYF. The DNA of the CDR3 is TGTGCCAGCAGTGAGTTCAGGGCCTACGAGCAGTACTTC. Filled out from reference TRBV2 and TRBJ2-7, the complete variable domain reads EPEVTQTPSHQVTQMGQEVILRCVPISNHLYFYWYRQILGQKVEFLVSFYNNEISEKSEIFDDQFSVERPDGSNFTLKIRSTKLEDSAMYFCASSEFRAYEQYFGPGTRLTVT.

For the CDR3, the DNA is TGTGCCAGCAGCCTCTTCGAGGGAAAATTTGGGACTGAAGCTTTCTTT. Translating gives CASSLFEGKFGTEAFF. The gene calls are TRBV11-2 and TRBJ1-1; D ambiguous. Trimming pared 5 bases from V and 5 bases from J, leaving 21 bases between. The CDR3 spans 16 residues. From germline, CDR1 is SGHAT and CDR2 FQNNGV.